This entry is about one T cell receptor (beta chain). Its antigen is as yet unknown. Template switching added a universal primer site; cDNA carried unique molecular identifiers. TCRdb called the 5' RACE reads again in MiXCR, with one record for every CDR3 protein. The repertoire holds roughly 690,000 distinct CDR3 sequences, with approximately 6.1% as singletons. These data originate in a study of identical twins. CDR3 length: 15 amino acids. The V gene end was trimmed by 5 bases and the J gene end by 3 bases; junction bases not matched to a gene: 7. Germline V gene lookup returns CDR1 SGHTA and CDR2 FQGNSA. The study, taken as a whole, reports: Modelling underestimated the level of out-of-frame TCR alpha sharing observed in monozygotic twins. It was possible that invariant MAIT and iNKT cells partly confounded the zero-insertion analyses.

The chain carries TRBV7-2 and TRBJ2-1; 7 bases map to TRBD1. Material for sequencing was naive T cells sorted from blood. This receptor was identified in a man younger than 35 in good health. In DNA form, the CDR3 reads TGTGCCAGCAGCAGTACCGGGACAGACTACAATGAGCAGTTCTTC. Translated: CASSSTGTDYNEQFF.